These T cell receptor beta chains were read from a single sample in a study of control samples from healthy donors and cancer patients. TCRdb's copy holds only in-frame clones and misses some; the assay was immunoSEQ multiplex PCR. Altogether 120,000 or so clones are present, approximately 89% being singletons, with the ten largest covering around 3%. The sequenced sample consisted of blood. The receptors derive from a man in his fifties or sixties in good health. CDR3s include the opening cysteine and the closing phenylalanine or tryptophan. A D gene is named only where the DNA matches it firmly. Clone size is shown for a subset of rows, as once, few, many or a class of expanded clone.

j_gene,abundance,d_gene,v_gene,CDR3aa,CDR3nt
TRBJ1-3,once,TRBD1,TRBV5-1,CASSPRQGNAGNTIYF,TGCGCCAGCAGCCCCCGACAGGGGAACGCTGGAAACACCATATATTTT
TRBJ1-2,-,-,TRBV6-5,CASMSDRGNYGYTF,TGTGCCAGCATGTCGGATCGGGGTAACTATGGCTACACCTTC
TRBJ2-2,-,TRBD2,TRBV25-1,CASSELGGISNTGELFF,TGTGCCAGCAGTGAATTGGGGGGGATCTCGAACACCGGGGAGCTGTTTTTT
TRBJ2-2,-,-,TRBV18,CASSLTGRQDTGELFF,TGTGCCAGCTCGCTTACAGGGAGGCAGGACACCGGGGAGCTGTTTTTT
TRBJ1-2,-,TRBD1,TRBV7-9,CASSRGGGTEGGYTF,TGTGCCAGCAGCCGAGGGGGAGGGACAGAGGGCGGCTACACCTTC
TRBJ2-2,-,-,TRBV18,CASSITETANTGELFF,TGTGCCAGCTCAATAACCGAGACAGCGAACACCGGGGAGCTGTTTTTT
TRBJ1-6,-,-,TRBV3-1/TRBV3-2,CASSLTGSNSPLHF,TGTGCCAGCAGCCTGACAGGATCTAATTCACCCCTCCACTTT
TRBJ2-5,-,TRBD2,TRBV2,CASSLAGKETQYF,TGTGCCAGCAGCCTAGCGGGGAAGGAGACCCAGTACTTC
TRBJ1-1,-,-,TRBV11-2,CASSYQPIPNTEAFF,TGTGCCAGCAGCTACCAGCCGATTCCTAACACTGAAGCTTTCTTT
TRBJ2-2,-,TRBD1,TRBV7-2,CASSLWTGGIGELFF,TGTGCCAGCAGCCTTTGGACAGGGGGCATCGGGGAGCTGTTTTTT
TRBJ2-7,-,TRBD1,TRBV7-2,CASSPRTGGNEQYF,TGTGCCAGCAGCCCCCGGACAGGGGGAAACGAGCAGTACTTC
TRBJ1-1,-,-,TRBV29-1,CSVQVGAAEAFF,TGCAGCGTTCAAGTGGGAGCGGCTGAAGCTTTCTTT
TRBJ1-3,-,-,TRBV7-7,CASSSRMGNTIYF,TGTGCCAGCAGCTCCCGCATGGGAAACACCATATATTTT
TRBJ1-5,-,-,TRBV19,CASSLSGRNNQPQHF,TGTGCCAGTAGTCTGTCAGGGAGGAACAATCAGCCCCAGCATTTT
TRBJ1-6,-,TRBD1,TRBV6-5,CAEGDRGLSPLHF,TGTGCTGAGGGGGACAGGGGGCTGTCACCCCTCCACTTT
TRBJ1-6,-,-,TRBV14,CASSLTAGSPLHF,TGTGCCAGCAGCCTTACGGCGGGGTCACCCCTCCACTTT
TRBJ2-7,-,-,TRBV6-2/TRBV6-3,CASSYAGLSYEQYF,TGTGCCAGCAGTTACGCGGGTCTCTCCTACGAGCAGTACTTC
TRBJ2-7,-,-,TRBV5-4,CASSLGAGQSSYEQYF,TGTGCCAGCAGCTTGGGAGCAGGCCAGTCCTCCTACGAGCAGTACTTC
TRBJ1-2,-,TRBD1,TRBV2,CASSVTGGGYTF,TGTGCCAGCAGTGTTACAGGGGGTGGCTACACCTTC
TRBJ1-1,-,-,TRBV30,CAWSEIGGSTEAFF,TGTGCCTGGAGCGAGATTGGGGGGAGCACTGAAGCTTTCTTT
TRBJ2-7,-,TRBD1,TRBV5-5,CASSIGSGTVSYEQYF,TGTGCCAGTAGTATAGGATCCGGGACAGTCTCCTACGAGCAGTACTTC
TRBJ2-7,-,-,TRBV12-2,CASRLLGTDYEQYF,TGTGCAAGTCGCCTTCTAGGGACAGACTACGAGCAGTACTTC
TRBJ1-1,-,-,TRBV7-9,CASSPGRALNTEAFF,TGTGCCAGCAGCCCAGGCCGGGCTTTGAACACTGAAGCTTTCTTT
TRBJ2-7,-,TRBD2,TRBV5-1,CASSPQLSGGSYEQYF,TGCGCCAGCAGCCCCCAATTGAGCGGGGGCTCCTACGAGCAGTACTTC